These 11 T cell receptor beta chains came from one sample sequenced in a study of spatial heterogeneity in lung cancer. One entry per CDR3 protein results from TCRdb running MiXCR on the 5' RACE reads. The sample includes around 66,000 distinct CDR3 sequences, about 6.3% of them seen just once. Time point in this sample: sample taken at primary tumor resection. The input for sequencing was PBMCs, taken at surgery. The receptors were gathered from a female donor with early-stage non-small cell lung cancer.

The table lists this clonotype with many counts. The chain combines TRBV20-1 with TRBJ2-7; either TRBD1 or TRBD2 may fit D (5 bases each). With 1 base removed from V and 2 bases from J, the gap between germline ends came to 12 bases. From germline, CDR1 is DFQATT and CDR2 SNEGSKA (reference sequence). The CDR3 has 14 amino acids. The CDR3 DNA is TGCAGTGCTAGAGTACTAGGGGTTACCTACGAGCAGTACTTC. This sequence encodes CSARVLGVTYEQYF.

This clonotype was seen at least ten times. The chain employs TRBV16 and TRBJ2-1, with unresolved D. The CDR3 is 13 amino acids. Trimming removed 5 bases from V and 5 bases from J, with 10 bases in between. Germline values: CDR1 KGHSY, CDR2 FQNENV. In DNA, the CDR3 is TGTGCCAGCAGCTCAAATAGAGACAATGAGCAGTTCTTC. Translation: CASSSNRDNEQFF.

By sample share, this clonotype is medium-sized. The chain links TRBV20-1 to TRBJ2-2, with a tentative D call TRBD2 (5 bases). Looked up from germline, CDR1 is DFQATT and CDR2 is SNEGSKA (reference sequence). Deletions cut 3 bases from V and 7 bases from J, with 15 bases between. This CDR3 has 14 residues. Here the CDR3 reads CSASRGGLIGELFF. The CDR3 DNA is TGCAGTGCTAGTAGAGGCGGGCTAATCGGGGAGCTGTTTTTT.

The chain has TRBV4-1 and TRBJ2-3, with D unclear. Trimming stripped 1 base from V and 2 bases from J, with 7 bases between. Germline loops: CDR1 MGHRA, CDR2 YSYEKL. This CDR3 region has 14 residues. CDR3 loop: CASSQGHLTDTQYF. CDR3 nucleotides: TGCGCCAGCAGCCAAGGACACCTCACAGATACGCAGTATTTT.

This clonotype has a count of ten or more. The V and J genes are TRBV4-1 and TRBJ2-3; D is perhaps TRBD2 (5 bases). This CDR3 has 19 amino acids. Germline-derived CDR1 and CDR2 are MGHRA and YSYEKL. V was pared by 0 bases and J by 0 bases, with 19 bases between. The CDR3 DNA follows: TGCGCCAGCAGCCAAGAGGGTCGGAGCGGCCCTTGGAGCACAGATACGCAGTATTTT. This codes for CASSQEGRSGPWSTDTQYF.

The chain joins TRBV20-1 to TRBJ2-3, with D tentatively TRBD2 (6 bases). V dropped 5 bases and J dropped 2 bases, with 17 bases sitting between them. Germline CDR1 and CDR2: DFQATT and SNEGSKA (reference sequence). The CDR3 contains 15 residues. CDR3 protein: CSAEVARRATDTQYF. CDR3 coding DNA: TGCAGTGCTGAGGTGGCTAGGAGGGCCACAGATACGCAGTATTTT.

This clonotype has ten or more counts. The chain is built from TRBV12-3 or TRBV12-4 and TRBJ2-3; D is unresolved. The CDR3 is 14 residues long. With 1 base removed from V and 1 base from J, the gap between germline ends came to 6 bases. The CDR3 DNA follows: TGTGCCAGCAGTTTAGGCGGAGGCACAGATACGCAGTATTTT. Translated, it gives CASSLGGGTDTQYF.

There are a few counts of this clonotype. The chain employs TRBV7-2 and TRBJ1-1, with TRBD1 identical over 7 bases. V trimming: 5 bases; J trimming: 8 bases; junction bases outside the gene matches: 11. The CDR3 is 14 residues long. Per germline, CDR1 SGHTA and CDR2 FQGNSA. The CDR3 loop is CASSLGQLMGEAFF. CDR3 bases: TGTGCCAGCAGCCTGGGACAGCTGATGGGCGAAGCTTTCTTT.

This chain connects TRBV12-3 or TRBV12-4 to TRBJ1-1; TRBD1 might be the D (6 bases). The CDR3 is 13 amino acids. Deletions cut 6 bases from V and 3 bases from J, with 11 bases between. The CDR3 DNA reads as TGTGCCAGCAGCCTACAGGGAGACACTGAAGCTTTCTTT. It yields the protein CASSLQGDTEAFF.

V gene TRBV28 combines with J gene TRBJ2-7; the D gene could be TRBD1 or TRBD2 (7 bases each). Germline V gives CDR1 MDHEN, CDR2 SYDVKM. V was cut by 10 bases and J by 6 bases, with 22 bases left in between. The CDR3 totals 14 residues. CDR3 in DNA: TGTGCCATCGAGGCAGGGGGGGTATTCTTCGAGCAGTACTTC. It yields the protein CAIEAGGVFFEQYF.

This clonotype was seen repeatedly, ten times or more. This chain uses TRBV5-1 with TRBJ1-1, with TRBD1 matching over 10 bases. From germline, CDR1 is SGHRS and CDR2 YFSETQ. Trimming removed 3 bases from V and 1 base from J; junction bases left unmatched: 3. The CDR3 extends over 15 amino acids. The DNA for the CDR3 is TGCGCCAGCAGCTGGGGACAGGGGCCGAACACTGAAGCTTTCTTT. Its protein product is CASSWGQGPNTEAFF.